One and the same sample provided the 19 T cell receptor beta chains below, sequenced in a study of OX40 agonist ivuxolimab in advanced cancers. Libraries were built with the immunoSEQ multiplex PCR assay. This immuneACCESS table, as held by TCRdb, lists in-frame sequences with V and J called but not all clones. Of the missing ones, under half trace to an unresolved V gene in checked studies; the others have no known cause. The sample has over 50,000 clones on record, around nine tenths of them singletons. The ten largest make up approximately 20% of the sample. The sequenced sample was CD4+ or CD8+ T cells sorted from blood, obtained in a trial of the OX40 agonist ivuxolimab. The receptors derive from an adult with an advanced solid tumor such as melanoma, head and neck, liver or kidney cancer.

The chain carries TRBV14 and TRBJ2-2; 10 nucleotides match TRBD2. V dropped 2 bases and J dropped 8; count of bases not matched to a gene: 8. CDR3 size: 16 residues. The germline V gene has CDR1 SGHDN and CDR2 FVKESK. The CDR3 DNA reads as TGTGCCAGCAGCCAATATCCCCTAGCGGGAGTGGGGGAGCTGTTTTTT. This translates into CASSQYPLAGVGELFF.

The chain employs TRBV4-1 and TRBJ2-7; D may be TRBD1 (7 bases). Deletions cut 1 base from V and 2 bases from J, with 9 bases between. The CDR3 spans 14 residues. CDR1 and CDR2 (germline): MGHRA, YSYEKL. The CDR3 DNA is TGCGCCAGCAGCCAAGCCAGGGGGGCCTACGAGCAGTACTTC. Translating it yields CASSQARGAYEQYF.

The rearrangement joins TRBV11-2 to TRBJ2-1, with D perhaps matching TRBD1 or TRBD2 (5 bases each). The V end lost 1 base, the J end lost 6 bases, and 13 bases lay between the germline ends. This CDR3 spans 15 amino acids. The germline V gene encodes CDR1 SGHAT and CDR2 FQNNGV. The CDR3 DNA reads TGTGCCAGCAGCTTAGCTGGGGACCATTTCAATGAGCAGTTCTTC. As protein: CASSLAGDHFNEQFF.

The sample holds a few counts of this clone. V usage is TRBV27 and J usage is TRBJ1-1, with a possible D match to TRBD1 (6 bases). The ends were cut back, 6 bases at V and 0 bases at J, with 14 bases in the middle. In germline, CDR1 is MNHEY, CDR2 SMNVEV (reference sequence). The CDR3 is 15 amino acids. The CDR3 region is CASRPVTGMNTEAFF. The DNA of the CDR3 is TGTGCCAGCAGACCCGTGACAGGAATGAACACTGAAGCTTTCTTT.

The chain uses TRBV7-8 and TRBJ2-1; D call uncertain. Germline CDR1 SGHVS, CDR2 FQNEAQ. CDR3 length: 12 residues. Trimming pared 0 bases from V and 9 bases from J, leaving 6 bases between. This CDR3 reads CASSLAVIEQFF. The CDR3, as DNA: TGTGCCAGCAGCTTAGCGGTAATTGAGCAGTTCTTC.

The chain combines TRBV4-1 with TRBJ1-2; TRBD1 matches 8 bases. Unmatched junction bases numbered 16, after V lost 0 bases and J lost 4 bases. CDR1 and CDR2 (germline): MGHRA, YSYEKL. The CDR3 contains 19 residues. The CDR3 loop reads CASSQEVLGVDRGFYGYTF. CDR3 coding DNA: TGCGCCAGCAGCCAAGAAGTTCTTGGGGTAGACAGGGGATTCTATGGCTACACCTTC.

V usage is TRBV25-1 and J usage is TRBJ2-1; D may be TRBD2 (6 bases). Trimming stripped 4 bases from V and 8 bases from J, with 15 bases between. The CDR3 is 14 residues long. Germline lookup yields CDR1 MGHDK and CDR2 SYGVNS. The CDR3 DNA reads TGTGCCAGCAGTGTACGGGAGACGGGCGATGAGCAGTTCTTC. It yields the protein CASSVRETGDEQFF.

The chain joins TRBV27 to TRBJ2-7, with D possibly being TRBD1 (6 bases). Trimming removed 5 bases at V and 4 bases at J, with 12 bases between. There are 13 residues in the CDR3. Germline lookup yields CDR1 MNHEY and CDR2 SMNVEV (reference sequence). CDR3 region: CASSTTGQYEQYF. For the CDR3, the DNA is TGTGCCAGCAGTACCACCGGACAGTACGAGCAGTACTTC.

This chain joins TRBV5-3 and TRBJ2-6; unclear D gene. TRBV5-3 is marked as an open reading frame, function uncertain. Trimming left V 4 bases short and J 2 bases short, with 22 bases between. The CDR3 is made up of 19 amino acids. The CDR3 spells CARSRCGVVAWAGANVLTF. For the CDR3, the DNA is TGTGCCAGAAGCCGTTGTGGGGTGGTCGCCTGGGCTGGGGCCAACGTCCTGACTTTC.

This rearrangement joins TRBV7-9 to TRBJ2-7; unclear D gene. Looked up from germline, CDR1 is SEHNR and CDR2 is FQNEAQ (reference sequence). Trimming took 4 bases from V and 0 from J, leaving 7 bases between them. The CDR3 length is 13 residues. The CDR3 DNA reads TGTGCCAGCAGCTCCCACCTCTCCTACGAGCAGTACTTC. Its translation is CASSSHLSYEQYF.

The chain joins TRBV27 to TRBJ2-7, with D perhaps matching TRBD2 (7 bases). Germline V gene sequence: CDR1 MNHEY, CDR2 SMNVEV (reference sequence). The CDR3 length is 14 residues. Trimming cost V 5 bases and J 7 bases, with 18 bases left between them. The CDR3 reads CASSPRGLAEEQYF. In DNA, the CDR3 is TGTGCCAGCAGTCCCCGGGGGCTAGCGGAGGAGCAGTACTTC.

V gene TRBV7-9 combines with J gene TRBJ2-1, with D unclear. V was shortened by 4 bases and J by 6 bases, with 7 bases between the two germline ends. The CDR3 is made up of 12 amino acids. Per germline, CDR1 SEHNR and CDR2 FQNEAQ (reference sequence). CDR3 region: CASSSMGNEQFF. DNA of the CDR3: TGTGCCAGCAGCTCTATGGGCAATGAGCAGTTCTTC.

V is TRBV4-2 and J is TRBJ2-1; 7 bases agree with TRBD2. The CDR3 loop spans 16 amino acids. The germline gives CDR1 LGHNA, CDR2 YNFKEQ. V trimming: 1 base; J trimming: 3 bases; junction bases outside the gene matches: 6. The CDR3: CASSQVDSGYYNEQFF. The CDR3 coding sequence is TGTGCCAGCAGCCAAGTGGATAGCGGGTACTACAATGAGCAGTTCTTC.

The rearrangement uses TRBV27 and TRBJ2-5; 7 positions agree with TRBD2. The J call may be mistaken, given a closer DNA end match to TRBJ2-7. The germline V gene has CDR1 MNHEY and CDR2 SMNVEV (reference sequence). This CDR3 contains 13 residues. CDR3 loop: CASSQTSNYEQYF. Written as DNA, the CDR3 is TGTGCCAGCAGTCAGACTAGCAACTACGAGCAGTACTTC.

This chain joins TRBV9 and TRBJ1-4; D gene ambiguous. The CDR3 length is 16 residues. Germline CDR1 and CDR2: SGDLS and YYNGEE. With 0 bases removed from V and 7 bases from J, the gap between germline ends came to 16 bases. CDR3 nucleotide sequence: TGTGCCAGCAGCGTAGTGCGACCCCGGACGGGTGAAAAACTGTTTTTT. It translates to CASSVVRPRTGEKLFF.

The chain carries TRBV27 and TRBJ2-5; TRBD2 matches at 11 bases. CDR3 length: 14 amino acids. V lost 6 bases, J lost 4 bases, and 4 bases stayed unmatched. Per the germline V gene, CDR1 is MNHEY and CDR2 is SMNVEV (reference sequence). Written as DNA, the CDR3 is TGTGCCAGCAGACACGGGACTAGCGGAGAGACCCAGTACTTC. Translated, it gives CASRHGTSGETQYF.

This sequence joins TRBV15 and TRBJ2-1; D is perhaps TRBD2 (5 bases). Germline V gene data show CDR1 as LNHNV and CDR2 as YYDKDF (reference sequence). This CDR3 is built from 13 residues. With 6 bases removed from V and 4 bases from J, the gap between germline ends came to 10 bases. CDR3 amino acids: CATRAEAYNEQFF. CDR3 bases: TGTGCCACCAGAGCGGAGGCATACAATGAGCAGTTCTTC.

The chain has TRBV5-1 and TRBJ1-5; D is unclear. This CDR3 spans 12 amino acids. Germline-derived CDR1 and CDR2 are SGHRS and YFSETQ. Trimming left V 3 bases short and J 5 bases short, with 6 bases between. DNA of the CDR3: TGCGCCAGCAGCTGGATTTATCAGCCCCAGCATTTT. Translation: CASSWIYQPQHF.

This CDR3 is CASSPTLAGHEQFF. CDR3 sequence (DNA): TGTGCCAGCAGCCCGACTCTAGCGGGACATGAGCAGTTCTTC. The rearrangement links TRBV27 to TRBJ2-1; TRBD2 matches at 9 bases. CDR1 and CDR2 (germline): MNHEY, SMNVEV (reference sequence). Unmatched junction bases numbered 8, after V lost 6 bases and J lost 8 bases. This CDR3 region has 14 residues.